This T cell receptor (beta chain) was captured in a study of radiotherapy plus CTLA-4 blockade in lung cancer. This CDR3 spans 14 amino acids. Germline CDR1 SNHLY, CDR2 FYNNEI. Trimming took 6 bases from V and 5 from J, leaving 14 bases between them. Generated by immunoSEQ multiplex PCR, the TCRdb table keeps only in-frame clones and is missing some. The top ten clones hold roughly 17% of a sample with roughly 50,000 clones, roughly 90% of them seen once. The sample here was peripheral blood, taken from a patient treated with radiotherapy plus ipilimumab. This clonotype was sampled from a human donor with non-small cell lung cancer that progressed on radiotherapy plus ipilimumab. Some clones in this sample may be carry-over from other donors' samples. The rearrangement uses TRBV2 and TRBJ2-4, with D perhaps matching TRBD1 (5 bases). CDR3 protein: CASRSLKGENIQYF. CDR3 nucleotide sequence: TGTGCCAGCAGGAGCCTGAAAGGGGAAAACATTCAGTACTTC. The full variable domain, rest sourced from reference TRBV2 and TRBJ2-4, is EPEVTQTPSHQVTQMGQEVILRCVPISNHLYFYWYRQILGQKVEFLVSFYNNEISEKSEIFDDQFSVERPDGSNFTLKIRSTKLEDSAMYFCASRSLKGENIQYFGAGTRLSVL.